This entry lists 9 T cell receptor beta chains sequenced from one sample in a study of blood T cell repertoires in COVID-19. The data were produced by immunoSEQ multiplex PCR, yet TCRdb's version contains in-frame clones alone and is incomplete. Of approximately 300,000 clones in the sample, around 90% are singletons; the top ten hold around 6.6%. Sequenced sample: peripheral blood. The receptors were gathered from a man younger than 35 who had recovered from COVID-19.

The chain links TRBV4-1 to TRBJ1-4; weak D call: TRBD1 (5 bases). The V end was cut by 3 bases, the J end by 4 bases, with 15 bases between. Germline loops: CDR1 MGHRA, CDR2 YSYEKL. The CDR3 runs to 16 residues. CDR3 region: CASSQKAGTLNEKLFF. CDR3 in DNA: TGCGCCAGCAGCCAGAAGGCAGGGACTCTTAATGAAAAACTGTTTTTT.

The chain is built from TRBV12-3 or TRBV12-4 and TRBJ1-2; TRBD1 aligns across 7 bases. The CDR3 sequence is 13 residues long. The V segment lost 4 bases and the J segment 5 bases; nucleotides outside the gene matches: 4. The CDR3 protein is CASSYGTDYGYTF. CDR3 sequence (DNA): TGTGCCAGCAGTTACGGGACAGATTATGGCTACACCTTC.

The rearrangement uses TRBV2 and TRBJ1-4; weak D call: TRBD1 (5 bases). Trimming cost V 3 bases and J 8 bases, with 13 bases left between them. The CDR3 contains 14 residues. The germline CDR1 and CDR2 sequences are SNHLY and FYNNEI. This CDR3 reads CASSEGQGLEKLFF. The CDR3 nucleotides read TGTGCCAGCAGTGAGGGCCAGGGACTAGAAAAACTGTTTTTT.

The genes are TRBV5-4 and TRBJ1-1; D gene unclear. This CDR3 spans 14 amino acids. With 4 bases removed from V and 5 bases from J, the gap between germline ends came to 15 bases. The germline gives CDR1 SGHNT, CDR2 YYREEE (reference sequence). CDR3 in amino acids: CASSDQEENTEAFF. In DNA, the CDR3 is TGTGCCAGCAGCGATCAGGAAGAGAATACTGAAGCTTTCTTT.

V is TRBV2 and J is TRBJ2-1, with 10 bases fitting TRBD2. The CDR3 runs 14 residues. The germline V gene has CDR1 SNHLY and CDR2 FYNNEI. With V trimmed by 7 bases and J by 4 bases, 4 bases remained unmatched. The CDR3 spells CASKGSGGYNEQFF. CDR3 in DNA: TGTGCCAGCAAAGGTAGCGGGGGGTACAATGAGCAGTTCTTC.

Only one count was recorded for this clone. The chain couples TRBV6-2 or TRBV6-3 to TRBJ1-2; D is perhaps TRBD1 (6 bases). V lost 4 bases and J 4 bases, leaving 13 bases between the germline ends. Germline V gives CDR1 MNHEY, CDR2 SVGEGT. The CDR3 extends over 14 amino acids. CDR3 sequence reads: CASSSNRVSYGYTF. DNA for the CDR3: TGTGCCAGCAGTTCCAACAGGGTTAGCTATGGCTACACCTTC.

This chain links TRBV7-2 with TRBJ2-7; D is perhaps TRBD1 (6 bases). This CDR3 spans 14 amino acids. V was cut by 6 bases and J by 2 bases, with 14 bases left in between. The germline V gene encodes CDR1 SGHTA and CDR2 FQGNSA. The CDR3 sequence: CASSSGQATYEQYF. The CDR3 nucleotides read TGTGCCAGCAGTTCGGGACAAGCAACCTACGAGCAGTACTTC.

The CDR3 loop reads CASSGGTPRVTEAFF. CDR3 nucleotides: TGTGCCAGCAGCGGGGGGACCCCAAGGGTCACTGAAGCTTTCTTT. The chain joins TRBV7-9 to TRBJ1-1; the D gene is possibly TRBD1 (5 bases). V was trimmed by 5 bases and J by 4 bases, leaving 17 bases between them. The CDR3 extends over 15 amino acids. Germline CDR1 SEHNR, CDR2 FQNEAQ (reference sequence).

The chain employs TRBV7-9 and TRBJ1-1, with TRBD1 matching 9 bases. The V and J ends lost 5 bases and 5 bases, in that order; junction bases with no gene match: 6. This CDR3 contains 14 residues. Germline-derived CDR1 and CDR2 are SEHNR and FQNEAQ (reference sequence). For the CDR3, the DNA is TGTGCCAGCAGCAAAACAGGGGGCTGGACTGAAGCTTTCTTT. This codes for CASSKTGGWTEAFF.